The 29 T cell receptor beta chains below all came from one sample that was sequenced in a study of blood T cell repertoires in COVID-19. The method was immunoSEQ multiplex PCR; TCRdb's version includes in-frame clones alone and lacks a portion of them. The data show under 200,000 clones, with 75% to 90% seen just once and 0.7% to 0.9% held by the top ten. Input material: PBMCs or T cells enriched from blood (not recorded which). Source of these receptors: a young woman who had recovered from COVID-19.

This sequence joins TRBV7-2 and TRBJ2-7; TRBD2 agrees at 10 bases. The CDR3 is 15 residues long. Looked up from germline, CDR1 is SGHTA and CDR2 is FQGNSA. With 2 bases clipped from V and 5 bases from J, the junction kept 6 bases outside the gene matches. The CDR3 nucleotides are TGTGCCAGCAGCTTACTAGCGGGAGTAATCCACGAGCAGTACTTC. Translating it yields CASSLLAGVIHEQYF.

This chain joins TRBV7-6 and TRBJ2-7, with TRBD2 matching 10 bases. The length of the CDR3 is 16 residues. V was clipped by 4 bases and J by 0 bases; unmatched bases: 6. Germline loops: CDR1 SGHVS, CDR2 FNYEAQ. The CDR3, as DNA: TGTGCCAGCAGCTCTGGGACTAGCGCGTTCTCCTACGAGCAGTACTTC. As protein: CASSSGTSAFSYEQYF.

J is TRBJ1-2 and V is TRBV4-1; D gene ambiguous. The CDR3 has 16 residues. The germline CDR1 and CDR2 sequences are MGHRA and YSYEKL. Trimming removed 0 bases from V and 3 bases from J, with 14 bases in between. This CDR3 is CASSQERSGNDYGYTF. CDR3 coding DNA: TGCGCCAGCAGCCAAGAGCGGTCCGGGAACGACTATGGCTACACCTTC.

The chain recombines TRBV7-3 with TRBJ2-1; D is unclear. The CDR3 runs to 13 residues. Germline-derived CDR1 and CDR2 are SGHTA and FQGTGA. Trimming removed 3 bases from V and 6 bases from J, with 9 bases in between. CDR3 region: CASSFGELNEQFF. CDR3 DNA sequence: TGTGCCAGCAGCTTTGGAGAACTCAATGAGCAGTTCTTC.

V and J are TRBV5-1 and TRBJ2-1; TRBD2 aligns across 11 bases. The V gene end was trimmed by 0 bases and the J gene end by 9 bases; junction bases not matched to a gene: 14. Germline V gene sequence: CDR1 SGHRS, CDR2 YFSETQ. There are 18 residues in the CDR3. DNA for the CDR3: TGCGCCAGCAGCTTGGAGACCGTATTAGTAGCGGGAGGGGGTGAGCAGTTCTTC. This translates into CASSLETVLVAGGGEQFF.

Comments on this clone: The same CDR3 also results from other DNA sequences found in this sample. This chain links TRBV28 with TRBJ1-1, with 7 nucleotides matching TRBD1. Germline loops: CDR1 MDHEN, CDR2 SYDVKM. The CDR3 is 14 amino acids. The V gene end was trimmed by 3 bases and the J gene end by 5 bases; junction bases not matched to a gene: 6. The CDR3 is CASSLEGRGTEAFF. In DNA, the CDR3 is TGTGCCAGCAGTTTGGAGGGCAGGGGGACTGAAGCTTTCTTT.

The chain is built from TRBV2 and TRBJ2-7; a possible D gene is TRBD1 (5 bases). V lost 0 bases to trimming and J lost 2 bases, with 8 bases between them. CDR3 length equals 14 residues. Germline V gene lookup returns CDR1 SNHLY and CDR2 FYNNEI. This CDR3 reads CASSEAREPYEQYF. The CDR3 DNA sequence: TGTGCCAGCAGTGAAGCCAGGGAACCCTACGAGCAGTACTTC.

CDR3 in DNA: TGCGCCAGCAGCCAAGATTTTGGCAGGGCAGATACGCAGTATTTT. Its translation: CASSQDFGRADTQYF. V gene TRBV4-3 combines with J gene TRBJ2-3; maybe TRBD1 (5 bases). The CDR3 has 15 amino acids. Germline V gene lookup returns CDR1 LGHNA and CDR2 YSLEER. The V gene lost 0 bases and the J gene lost 4 bases, with 11 bases spanning the gap.

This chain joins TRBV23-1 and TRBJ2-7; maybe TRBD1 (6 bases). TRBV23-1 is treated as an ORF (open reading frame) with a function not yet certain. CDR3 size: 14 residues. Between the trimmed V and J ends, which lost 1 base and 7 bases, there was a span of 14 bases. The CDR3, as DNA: TGCGCCAGCAGTCAATATCAACAGGGCTGGGAGCAGTACTTC. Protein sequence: CASSQYQQGWEQYF.

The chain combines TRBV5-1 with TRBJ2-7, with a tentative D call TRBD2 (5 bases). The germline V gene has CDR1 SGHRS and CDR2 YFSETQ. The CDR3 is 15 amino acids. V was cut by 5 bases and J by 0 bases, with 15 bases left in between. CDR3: CASSSSGLSSYEQYF. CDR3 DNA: TGCGCCAGCAGTTCAAGCGGACTTAGCTCCTACGAGCAGTACTTC.

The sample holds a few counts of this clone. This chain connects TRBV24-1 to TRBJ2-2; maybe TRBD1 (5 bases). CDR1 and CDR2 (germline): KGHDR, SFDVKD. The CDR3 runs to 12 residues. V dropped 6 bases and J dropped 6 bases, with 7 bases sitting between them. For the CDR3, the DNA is TGTGCCACCAGTTGGGGCCCCGGGGAGCTGTTTTTT. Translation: CATSWGPGELFF.

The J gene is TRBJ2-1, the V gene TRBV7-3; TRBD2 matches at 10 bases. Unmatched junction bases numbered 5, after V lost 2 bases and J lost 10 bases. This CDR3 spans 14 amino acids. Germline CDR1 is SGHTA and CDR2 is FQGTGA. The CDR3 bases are TGTGCCAGCAGCTTAGGACTAGCGGAGGGCGAGCAGTTCTTC. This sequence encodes CASSLGLAEGEQFF.

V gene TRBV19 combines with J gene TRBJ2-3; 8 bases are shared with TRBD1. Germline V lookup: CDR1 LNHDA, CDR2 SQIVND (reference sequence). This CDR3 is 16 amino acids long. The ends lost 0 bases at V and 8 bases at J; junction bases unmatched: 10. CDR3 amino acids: CASSIDGQGAGGTQYF. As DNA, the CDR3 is TGTGCCAGTAGTATAGATGGGCAGGGGGCAGGAGGTACGCAGTATTTT.

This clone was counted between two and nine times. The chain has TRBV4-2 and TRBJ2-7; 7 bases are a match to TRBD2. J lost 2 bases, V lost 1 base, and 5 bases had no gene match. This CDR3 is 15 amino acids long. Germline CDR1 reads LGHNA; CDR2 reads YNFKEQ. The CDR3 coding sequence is TGTGCCAGCAGCCAAGTCCGGGACTACCCCTACGAGCAGTACTTC. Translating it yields CASSQVRDYPYEQYF.

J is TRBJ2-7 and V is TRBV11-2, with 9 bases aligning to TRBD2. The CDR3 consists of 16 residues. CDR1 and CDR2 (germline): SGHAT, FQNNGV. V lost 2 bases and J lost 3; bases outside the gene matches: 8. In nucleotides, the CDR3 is TGTGCCAGCAGCTTACCCTCGAAGACTAGCGGCTACGAGCAGTACTTC. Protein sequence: CASSLPSKTSGYEQYF.

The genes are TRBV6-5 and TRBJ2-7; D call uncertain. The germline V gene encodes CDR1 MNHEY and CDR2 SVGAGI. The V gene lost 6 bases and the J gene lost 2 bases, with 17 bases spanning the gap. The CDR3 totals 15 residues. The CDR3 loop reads CASSTGVPYTYEQYF. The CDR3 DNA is TGTGCCAGCAGCACCGGAGTACCTTATACCTACGAGCAGTACTTC.

The CDR3 region is CASSLGSLRGPQPQHF. For the CDR3, the DNA is TGTGCCAGCAGCTTAGGATCGCTGAGGGGGCCCCAGCCCCAGCATTTT. This rearrangement joins TRBV7-8 to TRBJ1-5; 7 positions match TRBD1. V shed 1 base, J shed 7 bases, and the junction held 10 bases outside the gene matches. The germline V gene encodes CDR1 SGHVS and CDR2 FQNEAQ. CDR3 size: 16 residues.

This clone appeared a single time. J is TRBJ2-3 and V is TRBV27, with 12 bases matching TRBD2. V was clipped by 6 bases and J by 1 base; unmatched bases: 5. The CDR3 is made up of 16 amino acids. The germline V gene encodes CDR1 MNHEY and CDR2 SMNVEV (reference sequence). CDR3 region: CASRLAGGRGTDTQYF. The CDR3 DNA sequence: TGTGCCAGCAGACTAGCGGGAGGTCGGGGCACAGATACGCAGTATTTT.

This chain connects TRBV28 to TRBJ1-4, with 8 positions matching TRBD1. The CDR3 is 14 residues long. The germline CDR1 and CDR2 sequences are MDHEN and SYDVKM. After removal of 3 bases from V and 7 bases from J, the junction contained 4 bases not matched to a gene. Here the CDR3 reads CASSFRDRTEKLFF. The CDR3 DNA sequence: TGTGCCAGCAGTTTTCGGGACAGGACTGAAAAACTGTTTTTT. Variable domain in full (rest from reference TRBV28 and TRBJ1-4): DVKVTQSSRYLVKRTGEKVFLECVQDMDHENMFWYRQDPGLGLRLIYFSYDVKMKEKGDIPEGYSVSREKKERFSLILESASTNQTSMYLCASSFRDRTEKLFFGSGTQLSVL.

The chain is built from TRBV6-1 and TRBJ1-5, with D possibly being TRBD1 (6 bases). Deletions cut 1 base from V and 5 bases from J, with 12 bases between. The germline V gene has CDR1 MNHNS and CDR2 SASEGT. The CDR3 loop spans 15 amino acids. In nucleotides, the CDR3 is TGTGCCAGCAGTGAAGGGGGGGGGCTCTATCAGCCCCAGCATTTT. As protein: CASSEGGGLYQPQHF.

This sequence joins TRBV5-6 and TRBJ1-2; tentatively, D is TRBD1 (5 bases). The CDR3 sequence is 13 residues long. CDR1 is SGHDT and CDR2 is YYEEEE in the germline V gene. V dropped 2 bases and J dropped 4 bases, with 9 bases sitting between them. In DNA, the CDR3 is TGTGCCAGCAGCTTCGGGGGGAGCTATGGCTACACCTTC. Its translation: CASSFGGSYGYTF.

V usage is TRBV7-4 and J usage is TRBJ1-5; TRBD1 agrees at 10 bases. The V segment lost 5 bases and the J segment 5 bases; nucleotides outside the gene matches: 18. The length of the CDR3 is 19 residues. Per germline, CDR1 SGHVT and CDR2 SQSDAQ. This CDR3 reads CASSPLGTGAFGRYQPQHF. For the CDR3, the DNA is TGTGCCAGCAGCCCACTTGGGACAGGGGCGTTTGGGCGGTATCAGCCCCAGCATTTT. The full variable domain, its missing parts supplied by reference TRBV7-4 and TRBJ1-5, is GAGVSQSPRYKVAKRGRDVALRCDSISGHVTLYWYRQTLGQGSEVLTYSQSDAQRDKSGRPSGRFSAERPERSVSTLKIQRTEQGDSAVYLCASSPLGTGAFGRYQPQHFGDGTRLSIL.

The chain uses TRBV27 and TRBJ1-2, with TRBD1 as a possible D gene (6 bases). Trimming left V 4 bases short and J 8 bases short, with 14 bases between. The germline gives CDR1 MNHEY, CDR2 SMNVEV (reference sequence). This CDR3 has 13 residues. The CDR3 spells CASSSDSSRGYTF. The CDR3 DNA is TGTGCCAGCAGTTCGGACAGTTCAAGAGGCTACACCTTC.

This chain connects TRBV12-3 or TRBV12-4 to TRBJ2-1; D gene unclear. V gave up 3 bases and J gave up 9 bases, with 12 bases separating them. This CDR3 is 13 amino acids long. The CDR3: CASSFGTRIEQFF. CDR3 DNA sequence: TGTGCCAGCAGTTTCGGTACGCGCATTGAGCAGTTCTTC.

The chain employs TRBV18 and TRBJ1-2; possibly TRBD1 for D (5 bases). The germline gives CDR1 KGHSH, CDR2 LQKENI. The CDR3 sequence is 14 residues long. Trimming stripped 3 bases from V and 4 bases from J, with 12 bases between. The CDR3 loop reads CASSPTQGIYGYTF. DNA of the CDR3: TGTGCCAGCTCACCGACCCAGGGTATCTATGGCTACACCTTC. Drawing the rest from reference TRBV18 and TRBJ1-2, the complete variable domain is NAGVMQNPRHLVRRRGQEARLRCSPMKGHSHVYWYRQLPEEGLKFMVYLQKENIIDESGMPKERFSAEFPKEGPSILRIQQVVRGDSAAYFCASSPTQGIYGYTFGSGTRLTVV.

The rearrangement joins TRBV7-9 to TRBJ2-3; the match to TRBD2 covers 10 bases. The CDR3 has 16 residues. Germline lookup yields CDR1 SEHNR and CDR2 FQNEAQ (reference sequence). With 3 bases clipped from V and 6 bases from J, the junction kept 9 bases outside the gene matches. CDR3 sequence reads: CASSLFSGLAWDTQYF. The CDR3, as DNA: TGTGCCAGCAGCTTGTTTTCGGGACTAGCGTGGGATACGCAGTATTTT.

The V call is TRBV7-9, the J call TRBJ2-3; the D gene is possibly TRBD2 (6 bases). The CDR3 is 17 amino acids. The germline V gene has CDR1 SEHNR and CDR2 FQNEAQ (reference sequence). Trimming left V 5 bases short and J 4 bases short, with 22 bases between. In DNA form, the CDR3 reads TGTGCCAGCAGCCCAGCCCCTCCGGGAGTCGCCCCAGATACGCAGTATTTT. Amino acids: CASSPAPPGVAPDTQYF.

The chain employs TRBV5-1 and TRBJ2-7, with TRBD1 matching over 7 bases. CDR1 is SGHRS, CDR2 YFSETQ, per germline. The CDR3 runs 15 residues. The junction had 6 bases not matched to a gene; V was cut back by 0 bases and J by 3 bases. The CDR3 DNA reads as TGCGCCAGCAGCTTGGGGACAGGAGACTTCTACGAGCAGTACTTC. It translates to CASSLGTGDFYEQYF. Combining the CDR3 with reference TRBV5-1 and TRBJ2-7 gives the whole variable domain KAGVTQTPRYLIKTRGQQVTLSCSPISGHRSVSWYQQTPGQGLQFLFEYFSETQRNKGNFPGRFSGRQFSNSRSEMNVSTLELGDSALYLCASSLGTGDFYEQYFGPGTRLTVT.

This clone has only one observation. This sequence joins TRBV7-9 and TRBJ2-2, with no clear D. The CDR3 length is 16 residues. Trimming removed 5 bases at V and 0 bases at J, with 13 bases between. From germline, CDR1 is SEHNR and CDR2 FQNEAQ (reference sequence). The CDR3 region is CASSPPGRTNTGELFF. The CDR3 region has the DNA TGTGCCAGCAGCCCTCCAGGAAGAACGAACACCGGGGAGCTGTTTTTT.